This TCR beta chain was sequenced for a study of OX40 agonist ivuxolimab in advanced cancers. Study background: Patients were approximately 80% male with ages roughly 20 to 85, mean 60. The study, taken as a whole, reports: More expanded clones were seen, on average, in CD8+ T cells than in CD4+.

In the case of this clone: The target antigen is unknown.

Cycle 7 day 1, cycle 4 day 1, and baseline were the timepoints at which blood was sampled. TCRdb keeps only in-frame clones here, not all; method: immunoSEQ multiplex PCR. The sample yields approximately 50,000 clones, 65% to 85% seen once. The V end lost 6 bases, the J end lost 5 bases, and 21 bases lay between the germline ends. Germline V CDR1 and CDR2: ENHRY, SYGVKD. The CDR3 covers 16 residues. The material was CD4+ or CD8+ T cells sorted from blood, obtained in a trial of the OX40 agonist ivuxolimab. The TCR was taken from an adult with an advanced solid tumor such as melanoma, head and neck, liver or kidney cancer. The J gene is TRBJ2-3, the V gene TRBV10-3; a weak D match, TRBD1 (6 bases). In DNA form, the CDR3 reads TGTGCCATCAGAGAAGCAGGGGCACAGACGATAGATACGCAGTATTTT. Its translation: CAIREAGAQTIDTQYF.